These 5 T cell receptor beta chains share one sample of origin, sequenced in a study of blood T cell repertoires in COVID-19. Assay used: immunoSEQ multiplex PCR; TCRdb lists only in-frame clones, some missing. The data contain 150,000 to 200,000 clones, about four fifths of them singletons. Sequenced input: peripheral blood. The receptors originated from a man in his 70s who had recovered from COVID-19.

The CDR3 sequence: CSVGQGAGYGYTF. The CDR3, as DNA: TGCAGCGTTGGGCAGGGGGCTGGGTATGGCTACACCTTC. The rearrangement joins TRBV29-1 to TRBJ1-2, with 8 bases matching TRBD1. Germline CDR1 SQVTM, CDR2 ANQGSEA. The CDR3 has 13 amino acids. J lost 5 bases, V lost 4 bases, and 6 bases had no gene match.

This clone has just one count. The chain couples TRBV29-1 to TRBJ2-1; 9 bases fit TRBD2. Germline values: CDR1 SQVTM, CDR2 ANQGSEA. The CDR3 contains 15 residues. V trimming: 4 bases; J trimming: 3 bases; junction bases outside the gene matches: 7. CDR3 residues: CSVGPLAGHYNEQFF. CDR3 in DNA: TGCAGCGTTGGCCCCCTAGCGGGACACTACAATGAGCAGTTCTTC.

The CDR3 DNA follows: TGTGCCAGCAGCTTAGAGCCCAGGGCACCCTCTGGAAACACCATATATTTT. Its protein is CASSLEPRAPSGNTIYF. The genes are TRBV7-6 and TRBJ1-3, with D possibly matching TRBD1 (5 bases). CDR3 length equals 17 residues. The germline V gene encodes CDR1 SGHVS and CDR2 FNYEAQ. The ends were cut back, 1 base at V and 0 bases at J, with 13 bases in the middle.

The chain links TRBV5-4 to TRBJ2-7; 7 bases are a match to TRBD1. Germline V gives CDR1 SGHNT, CDR2 YYREEE (reference sequence). Trimming cost V 4 bases and J 5 bases; bases outside gene matches: 6. There are 13 residues in the CDR3. CDR3 region: CASSTTGLDEQYF. Here the CDR3 DNA reads TGTGCCAGCAGCACGACAGGGTTGGACGAGCAGTACTTC. Filled out from reference TRBV5-4 and TRBJ2-7, the complete variable domain reads ETGVTQSPTHLIKTRGQQVTLRCSSQSGHNTVSWYQQALGQGPQFIFQYYREEENGRGNFPPRFSGLQFPNYSSELNVNALELDDSALYLCASSTTGLDEQYFGPGTRLTVT.

The chain combines TRBV5-5 with TRBJ2-7, with TRBD2 matching 8 bases. Trimming took 4 bases from V and 2 from J; bases not matched to a gene: 8. Germline CDR1 and CDR2: SGHKS and YYEKEE (reference sequence). CDR3 size: 15 residues. CDR3 coding DNA: TGTGCCAGCAGCAAAAGCGGGAGTCAAACCTACGAGCAGTACTTC. It encodes CASSKSGSQTYEQYF.